Below, one TCR beta chain is given with its context. This entry comes from a study of blood T cells in healthy people across ages. The use of a sample-barcoded 5' primer and a J-beta primer mix characterized a second PCR of 7 to 11 cycles. TCRdb fed the 5' RACE reads into MiXCR, producing one record per CDR3 protein. The sample includes 540,000 or so distinct CDR3 sequences, around 48% of them seen just once. Trimming took 5 bases from V and 10 from J, leaving 15 bases between them. Germline V gene sequence: CDR1 SGHAT, CDR2 FQDESV (reference sequence). This CDR3 contains 13 residues. The chain combines TRBV11-1 with TRBJ2-1, with no clear D. Sequencing was performed on blood. The source of this sequence is an elderly man in good health. The DNA of the CDR3 is TGTGCCAGCAGCCCCAACTACCAACAAGAGCAGTTCTTC. Protein sequence: CASSPNYQQEQFF.